The 24 T cell receptor beta chains in this list originate from one sample, sequenced in a study of tumor-infiltrating lymphocytes in primary liver carcinoma. TCR beta cDNA was prepared out of about 530 ng total RNA by means of a constant-region primer. Libraries for TCR beta were built through three nested multiplex PCR rounds, which together made up a slightly modified ARM-PCR procedure. The study ran its first two PCR rounds for approximately 10 cycles each, using TRBV1-TRBV30 forward primers and a C-beta reverse primer. TCRdb independently ran MiXCR on the multiplex PCR reads; one entry per CDR3 protein. The table records around 80,000 distinct CDR3 sequences, approximately 62% of them present only once. DNA and RNA were both co-extracted from 20-30 mg of bulk tissue that had not been sorted. Sequencing was done on a sample of tumor-adjacent normal liver tissue. These receptors were obtained from a man aged 40-55 years with primary liver carcinoma and hepatitis B virus infection.

Concerning this clonotype: The junction and the germline gene differ at one end; a read error may be behind it. The chain uses TRBV29-1 and TRBJ2-5, with 7 bases identical to TRBD1. The CDR3 is 13 amino acids. The germline CDR1 and CDR2 sequences are SQVTM and ANQGSEA. The CDR3 is CSAGTGVSETRYF. The CDR3 DNA sequence: TGCAGCGCCGGAACAGGGGTTTCGGAGACCCGGTACTTC.

This clonotype occurred a few times. The chain has TRBV5-1 and TRBJ2-5; unclear D gene. The germline gives CDR1 SGHRS, CDR2 YFSETQ. V was clipped by 2 bases and J by 0 bases, with 11 bases between them. The CDR3 is made up of 15 amino acids. The CDR3 bases are TGCGCCAGCAGCTTCCCCGGGCGGAACCAAGAGACCCAGTACTTC. Translated: CASSFPGRNQETQYF.

This clonotype was seen only a few times. As DNA, the CDR3 is TGTGCCAGCAACCCCACAGGACCGACCTACGAGCAGTACTTC. Translating it yields CASNPTGPTYEQYF. The chain is built from TRBV12-3 or TRBV12-4 and TRBJ2-7; possibly TRBD1 for D (5 bases). The ends were cut back, 7 bases at V and 2 bases at J, with 15 bases in the middle. The CDR3 spans 14 residues.

As to this clonotype: Sequence at one end of the junction differs from germline and may be a read error. The J gene is TRBJ2-4, the V gene TRBV11-1, with 10 bases matching TRBD1. The CDR3 totals 20 residues. The germline CDR1 and CDR2 sequences are SGHAT and FQDESV (reference sequence). The CDR3 region is CASSSGTRDRGGLAKNTQYF. DNA of the CDR3: TGTGCCAGCAGCTCAGGGACCAGGGACAGGGGAGGTTTAGCCAAAAACACTCAGTACTTC.

The chain links TRBV4-2 to TRBJ2-7, with D possibly TRBD2 on 5 matching bases. Germline CDR1 is LGHNA and CDR2 is YNFKEQ. This CDR3 spans 15 amino acids. Trimming took 4 bases from V and 5 from J, leaving 18 bases between them. CDR3 DNA: TGTGCCAGCAGCCCAGGCCCAGGAGGTCTTGACGAGCAGTACTTC. Encoded protein: CASSPGPGGLDEQYF.

The chain has TRBV29-1 and TRBJ1-2, with 8 bases that match TRBD1. The CDR3 totals 15 residues. The ends lost 6 bases at V and 7 bases at J; junction bases unmatched: 16. The germline gives CDR1 SQVTM, CDR2 ANQGSEA. This chain's CDR3 is CSVPSGTGRLSGYTF. The DNA of the CDR3 is TGCAGCGTCCCCAGCGGGACAGGAAGGCTTTCTGGCTACACCTTC.

For this clonotype: A much bigger clone sits one base away, suggesting this may be a read error. This chain links TRBV6-6 with TRBJ2-4; the D gene is possibly TRBD1 (5 bases). CDR1 is MNHNY, CDR2 SVGAGI, per germline (reference sequence). This CDR3 spans 17 amino acids. This CDR3 is CASSYSTSGIAKNTQYF. CDR3 DNA: TGTGCCAGCAGTTACTCGACGTCAGGGATCGCCAAAAACACTCAGTACTTC.

With respect to this clonotype: Being one base from a much bigger clone, this may be a read error. V gene TRBV6-4 combines with J gene TRBJ2-6; D gene ambiguous. CDR3 size: 14 residues. Germline CDR1 MRHNA, CDR2 SNTAGT. For the CDR3, the DNA is TGTGCCAGCAGTGACAGCTCTGGGACCAACGTCCTGACTTTC. Protein: CASSDSSGTNVLTF.

Worth noting for this clonotype: An end of the junction does not agree with germline; a read error may underlie this. The chain links TRBV6-5 to TRBJ1-1; unclear D gene. Germline V CDR1 and CDR2: MNHEY, SVGAGI. The CDR3 runs to 14 residues. CDR3 DNA sequence: TGTGCCCGCAGTTACGGGAGGGCGAACACTGAAGCTTTCTTT. It is translated as CARSYGRANTEAFF.

Turning to this clonotype: Since a much larger clone is just one base distant, this may be a read error. This chain joins TRBV5-4 and TRBJ2-1, with D perhaps matching TRBD2 (7 bases). Germline values: CDR1 SGHNT, CDR2 YYREEE (reference sequence). This CDR3 contains 12 residues. The CDR3 reads CASRGGGNEQLF. For the CDR3, the DNA is TGTGCCTCCCGGGGAGGGGGGAATGAGCAGCTCTTC. Based on the CDR3 plus reference TRBV5-4 and TRBJ2-1, the full variable domain is ETGVTQSPTHLIKTRGQQVTLRCSSQSGHNTVSWYQQALGQGPQFIFQYYREEENGRGNFPPRFSGLQFPNYSSELNVNALELDDSALYLCASRGGGNEQLFGPGTRLTVL.

This clonotype came up many times. This chain links TRBV4-3 with TRBJ2-7; possibly TRBD2 for D (5 bases). There are 13 residues in the CDR3. The V and J ends lost 1 base and 6 bases respectively, with 10 bases between them. Germline V gives CDR1 LGHNA, CDR2 YSLEER. The CDR3 DNA is TGCGCCAGCAGCCAAGTTGGGGAGTCCGAGCAGTACTTC. It yields the protein CASSQVGESEQYF.

Concerning this clonotype: The junction differs from germline at one of its ends, possibly a read error. The V and J genes are TRBV29-1 and TRBJ2-1; 11 bases fit TRBD2. The CDR3 contains 14 residues. Germline V lookup: CDR1 SQVTM, CDR2 ANQGSEA. The CDR3 DNA reads TGCGGCGTCCAGGGACTAGCGGTCTACAATGAGCAGTTCTTC. Translated, it gives CGVQGLAVYNEQFF.

The rearrangement joins TRBV9 to TRBJ2-1; 11 nucleotides align to TRBD1. Germline assignment: CDR1 SGDLS and CDR2 YYNGEE. The length of the CDR3 is 16 residues. With V trimmed by 3 bases and J by 5 bases, 7 bases remained unmatched. The CDR3 nucleotides read TGTGCCAGCAGCGCCACGGGACAGGGGGGGAACAATGAGCAGTTCTTC. Translating it yields CASSATGQGGNNEQFF.

The chain couples TRBV7-8 to TRBJ1-1; 8 nucleotides align to TRBD1. The CDR3 loop spans 14 amino acids. The germline gives CDR1 SGHVS, CDR2 FQNEAQ. Losses at the gene ends were 4 bases for V and 5 bases for J; bases not matched to a gene: 6. The CDR3 reads CASSSGQGMTEAFF. The CDR3, as DNA: TGTGCCAGCAGCTCCGGACAGGGAATGACTGAAGCTTTCTTT.

With regard to this clonotype: The junction differs from germline at one of its ends, possibly a read error. The DNA of the CDR3 is TGTACCAGCAGCTTGATAGGGGTGTTGGTAGGCGAGCAGTACTTC. The encoded protein is CTSSLIGVLVGEQYF. The chain couples TRBV5-4 to TRBJ2-7, with TRBD1 as a possible D gene (5 bases). The CDR3 has 15 amino acids. Germline CDR1 reads SGHNT; CDR2 reads YYREEE (reference sequence).

The CDR3 sequence: CAITKTGGDGQFF. DNA for the CDR3: TGTGCCATCACCAAGACAGGGGGGGATGGGCAGTTCTTC. V and J are TRBV24-1 and TRBJ2-1; TRBD1 matches at 9 bases. Germline values: CDR1 KGHDR, CDR2 SFDVKD. J lost 12 bases, V lost 11 bases, and 13 bases had no gene match. This CDR3 is built from 13 residues.

Note on this clonotype: Mismatch with germline at one junction end may stem from a read error. J is TRBJ1-1 and V is TRBV29-1; D remains unclear. Germline V gene lookup returns CDR1 SQVTM and CDR2 ANQGSEA. The CDR3 extends over 10 amino acids. CDR3 bases: TGCTGCGTGGTAGATGTTGAAGCTTTCTTT. It yields the protein CCVVDVEAFF.

With regard to this clonotype: Sequence at one end of the junction differs from germline and may be a read error. The chain links TRBV10-3 to TRBJ1-6; D unclear. The CDR3 loop spans 17 amino acids. Germline CDR1 is ENHRY and CDR2 is SYGVKD. CDR3 nucleotides: TGTGCCATCATTGAGTCGTCTTATCAAGTCGATAATTCACCCCTCCACTTT. It encodes CAIIESSYQVDNSPLHF.

Concerning this clonotype: Germline and junction disagree at one end, which may indicate a read error. The V gene is TRBV12-3 or TRBV12-4, the J gene TRBJ2-1, with 8 bases that match TRBD2. The CDR3 consists of 14 residues. The CDR3 region has the DNA TGTACCAGCAGTTTTCACGGGAGGGATGGTGAGCAGTTCTTC. Translation: CTSSFHGRDGEQFF.

This chain joins TRBV5-1 and TRBJ2-7, with 12 bases that match TRBD1. This CDR3 spans 20 amino acids. Trimming at V came to 7 bases and at J to 6 bases, leaving 26 bases not matched to a gene. Germline V gene data show CDR1 as SGHRS and CDR2 as YFSETQ. The CDR3 DNA follows: TGCGCCAGCGGCGTGGGACAGGGGGCAGGGATAGCGGGAGGAATCTGCGAGCAGTACTTC. This gives the protein CASGVGQGAGIAGGICEQYF.

Comments on this clonotype: The junction does not match germline at one end; this may be a read error. The chain is built from TRBV11-2 and TRBJ1-5, with D perhaps TRBD1 (6 bases). The germline gives CDR1 SGHAT, CDR2 FQNNGV. The CDR3 totals 15 residues. This CDR3 is CASILEMGGNRPQHF. CDR3 nucleotide sequence: TGTGCCAGCATCTTAGAGATGGGGGGCAATCGGCCCCAACATTTT. Variable domain in full (rest from reference TRBV11-2 and TRBJ1-5): EAGVAQSPRYKIIEKRQSVAFWCNPISGHATLYWYQQILGQGPKLLIQFQNNGVVDDSQLPKDRFSAERLKGVDSTLKIQPAKLEDSAVYLCASILEMGGNRPQHFGDGTRLSIL.

The chain is built from TRBV6-5 and TRBJ1-2, with TRBD1 as a possible D gene (6 bases). V was clipped by 6 bases and J by 8 bases, with 16 bases between them. The CDR3 consists of 13 residues. CDR1 MNHEY and CDR2 SVGAGI come from the germline V gene. The CDR3 coding sequence is TGTGCCAGCAGCCAGGACAGCGTGAGCGGCTACACCTTC. Its protein product is CASSQDSVSGYTF.

This chain connects TRBV29-1 to TRBJ2-3; D ambiguous. Germline CDR1 is SQVTM and CDR2 is ANQGSEA. The length of the CDR3 is 11 residues. V shed 4 bases and J shed 4 bases, with 6 bases lying between them. In DNA form, the CDR3 reads TGCAGCGTTGGGTTTTCAGATACGCAGTATTTT. Translation: CSVGFSDTQYF.

Comments on this clonotype: This may be a read error, as it is one base from a much larger clone. The chain uses TRBV7-2 and TRBJ2-7; D ambiguous. V was pared by 2 bases and J by 3 bases, with 11 bases between. CDR1 and CDR2 (germline): SGHTA, FQGNSA. The CDR3 totals 14 residues. Here the CDR3 reads CASSLCRLNYEQYF. For the CDR3, the DNA is TGTGCCAGCAGCTTATGCAGACTGAACTACGAGCAGTACTTC.